This note documents a single T cell receptor beta chain sequence. PCR used 60 Vbeta primers and 13 Jbeta primers. The repertoire was sequenced with immunoSEQ multiplex PCR; TCRdb's copy has only in-frame clones and lacks some. The table counts 100,000 to 150,000 clones; approximately 1.7% lies in the top ten. This entry belongs to a study of cytomegalovirus exposure and HLA in healthy donors. The source material was PBMCs. The TCR sequence derives from a man younger than 35 in good health and CMV-seronegative.

CDR3 in amino acids: CASRPDRGRGNEQFF. For the CDR3, the DNA is TGTGCCAGCAGGCCAGACAGGGGGAGGGGAAATGAGCAGTTCTTC. V and J are TRBV6-4 and TRBJ2-1; 9 bases match TRBD1. The CDR3 is made up of 15 amino acids. Germline values: CDR1 MRHNA, CDR2 SNTAGT. V gave up 6 bases and J gave up 7 bases; unmatched junction bases: 10.